The present T cell receptor (beta chain) was sequenced within a study of blood T cell repertoires in COVID-19. Looking at the study overall: Italy, Spain and the United States were the sources of the convalescent and acute COVID-19 samples.

This clone has a count of ten or more. In the study's own analysis: Nucleated cell counts were estimated from reference gene primer amplification. The method was immunoSEQ multiplex PCR; TCRdb's version includes in-frame clones alone and lacks a portion of them. Clone size and the V and J calls come from that table; the DNA yielded D and trimming. In the table there are about 330,000 clones, about nine tenths of which are singletons. Deletions cut 2 bases from V and 13 bases from J, with 12 bases between. From germline, CDR1 is SGHTA and CDR2 FQGTGA. The CDR3 runs 13 residues. Individuals drawn from 24 US areas were about 18 to 100 years old.

The chain links TRBV7-3 to TRBJ1-6, with a weak D call TRBD1 (5 bases). Material: PBMCs or T cells enriched from blood (not recorded which). The TCR originated in a woman between 18 and 29 years old who had recovered from COVID-19. CDR3 region: CASSLRQLGPLHF. The CDR3 nucleotides are TGTGCCAGCAGCTTACGACAGCTTGGCCCCCTCCACTTT.